These T cell receptor beta chains were read from a single sample in a study of T cell responses to AZD1222 COVID-19 vaccine. Profiled with immunoSEQ multiplex PCR; TCRdb holds only in-frame clones, not every one. The sample has roughly 160,000 clones, around nine tenths seen once. This specimen consisted of peripheral blood, obtained 28 days after the second AZD1222 dose. All receptors come from an adult who received the AZD1222 COVID-19 vaccine. CDR3s include the opening cysteine and the closing phenylalanine or tryptophan. Each record gives: clone size, J gene, D gene, V gene, CDR3 DNA, CDR3 protein. D genes are given only for firm matches. The size field is filled for only some rows; it gives once, few, many or a size class.

clone_size: few; j_call: TRBJ1-2; d_call: NA; v_call: TRBV7-2; cdr3_nt: TGTGCCAGCAGCCCATGGGGAGGGGGCTACACCTTC; cdr3_aa: CASSPWGGGYTF
clone_size: NA; j_call: TRBJ1-1; d_call: NA; v_call: TRBV6-6; cdr3_nt: TGTGCCAGCACCCTACAGGGCGTGGGGACTGAAGCTTTCTTT; cdr3_aa: CASTLQGVGTEAFF
clone_size: NA; j_call: TRBJ1-1; d_call: NA; v_call: TRBV30; cdr3_nt: TGTGCCTGGAAAAGGGGGGGGACTGAAGCTTTCTTT; cdr3_aa: CAWKRGGTEAFF
clone_size: NA; j_call: TRBJ1-2; d_call: TRBD1; v_call: TRBV7-9; cdr3_nt: TGTGCCAGCAGCTTTCCCCAGGGGGATGGCTACACCTTC; cdr3_aa: CASSFPQGDGYTF
clone_size: NA; j_call: TRBJ2-1; d_call: TRBD2; v_call: TRBV19; cdr3_nt: TGTGCCAGTACCCCCCTGGCGGGGGGCTACAATGAGCAGTTCTTC; cdr3_aa: CASTPLAGGYNEQFF
clone_size: NA; j_call: TRBJ1-1; d_call: NA; v_call: TRBV18; cdr3_nt: TGTGCCAGCTCACCCGACCGCACTGAAGCTTTCTTT; cdr3_aa: CASSPDRTEAFF
clone_size: NA; j_call: TRBJ1-6; d_call: NA; v_call: TRBV30; cdr3_nt: TGTGCCTGGAGTGGGGCAGGGTTGGTCCTCCACTTT; cdr3_aa: CAWSGAGLVLHF
clone_size: NA; j_call: TRBJ1-4; d_call: NA; v_call: TRBV7-6; cdr3_nt: TGTGCCAGCAGCTTATCAGAGGGACGGGTTAATGAAAAACTGTTTTTT; cdr3_aa: CASSLSEGRVNEKLFF
clone_size: once; j_call: TRBJ2-7; d_call: NA; v_call: TRBV21-1; cdr3_nt: TGTGCCAGCAGCTCCACGAGGGGGGGCGAGCAGTACTTC; cdr3_aa: CASSSTRGGEQYF
clone_size: NA; j_call: TRBJ1-2; d_call: NA; v_call: TRBV19; cdr3_nt: TGTGCCAGTAGTCAGGGAGTTTGGTATGGCTACACCTTC; cdr3_aa: CASSQGVWYGYTF
clone_size: NA; j_call: TRBJ1-5; d_call: TRBD1; v_call: TRBV6-6; cdr3_nt: TGTGCCAGCAGTCATCAGGGGGACAATCAGCTCCAGCATTTT; cdr3_aa: CASSHQGDNQLQHF
clone_size: NA; j_call: TRBJ1-2; d_call: TRBD1; v_call: TRBV19; cdr3_nt: TGTGCCAGTAGTCCCAGGGGGCCTGGCTACACCTTC; cdr3_aa: CASSPRGPGYTF
clone_size: NA; j_call: TRBJ1-5; d_call: TRBD1; v_call: TRBV11-2; cdr3_nt: TGTGCCAGCAGTGGACAGGGGGCGCGGAGCAATCAGCCCCAGCATTTT; cdr3_aa: CASSGQGARSNQPQHF
clone_size: NA; j_call: TRBJ2-1; d_call: NA; v_call: TRBV27; cdr3_nt: TGTGCCAGCAGTTACTTACGTGAGCAGTTCTTC; cdr3_aa: CASSYLREQFF
clone_size: NA; j_call: TRBJ1-6; d_call: TRBD1; v_call: TRBV5-1; cdr3_nt: TGCGCCAGCAGCTTTGGAAAACAGGGGGATTCACCCCTCCACTTT; cdr3_aa: CASSFGKQGDSPLHF
clone_size: NA; j_call: TRBJ1-1; d_call: NA; v_call: TRBV11-2; cdr3_nt: TGTGCCAGCAGCTTAGATCGGAAGGGGACTGAAGCTTTCTTT; cdr3_aa: CASSLDRKGTEAFF
clone_size: NA; j_call: TRBJ2-7; d_call: NA; v_call: TRBV27; cdr3_nt: TGTGCCAGCAGCTTAGTAGCGGTAGGGACCCCCGAGCAGTACTTC; cdr3_aa: CASSLVAVGTPEQYF
clone_size: NA; j_call: TRBJ2-7; d_call: NA; v_call: TRBV6-5; cdr3_nt: TGTGCCAGCACCAGGGACAACTCCTACGAGCAGTACTTC; cdr3_aa: CASTRDNSYEQYF
clone_size: NA; j_call: TRBJ1-4; d_call: NA; v_call: TRBV7-9; cdr3_nt: TGTGCCAGCAGCCCCGGGACCGCCGAAAAACTGTTTTTT; cdr3_aa: CASSPGTAEKLFF
clone_size: NA; j_call: TRBJ1-1; d_call: NA; v_call: TRBV10-3; cdr3_nt: TGTGCCATCAGTGAGCCAACACTGGTCCCTGAAGCTTTCTTT; cdr3_aa: CAISEPTLVPEAFF
clone_size: NA; j_call: TRBJ2-1; d_call: NA; v_call: TRBV10-2; cdr3_nt: TGCGCCAGCAGATTCGACGGACTCTCCTACAATGAGCAGTTCTTC; cdr3_aa: CASRFDGLSYNEQFF
clone_size: NA; j_call: TRBJ1-1; d_call: NA; v_call: TRBV5-1; cdr3_nt: TGCGCCAGCAGCTTCTTATCACGAACAGGACAGAACACTGAAGCTTTCTTT; cdr3_aa: CASSFLSRTGQNTEAFF
clone_size: NA; j_call: TRBJ1-3; d_call: NA; v_call: TRBV15; cdr3_nt: TGTGCCACCAGCAGAACAACCGGGACCTCGATACAACCTGGCTCTGGAAACACCATATATTTT; cdr3_aa: CATSRTTGTSIQPGSGNTIYF
clone_size: NA; j_call: TRBJ2-3; d_call: TRBD2; v_call: TRBV5-1; cdr3_nt: TGCGCCAGCAGCTCAACTAGCGGGGGGCTTACAGATACGCAGTATTTT; cdr3_aa: CASSSTSGGLTDTQYF
clone_size: NA; j_call: TRBJ2-4; d_call: NA; v_call: TRBV12-3/TRBV12-4; cdr3_nt: TGTGCCAGCAGCGGACGTGCCAAAAACATTCAGTACTTC; cdr3_aa: CASSGRAKNIQYF
clone_size: NA; j_call: TRBJ2-1; d_call: TRBD2; v_call: TRBV27; cdr3_nt: TGTGCCAGCAGTTTCCTGAGCGGGGGCCTTAGCTCCTACAATGAGCAGTTCTTC; cdr3_aa: CASSFLSGGLSSYNEQFF
clone_size: NA; j_call: TRBJ1-5; d_call: TRBD1; v_call: TRBV2; cdr3_nt: TGTGCCAGCAGTGGGACAGGGGGCTCGGGCAATCAGCCCCAGCATTTT; cdr3_aa: CASSGTGGSGNQPQHF
clone_size: NA; j_call: TRBJ2-2; d_call: NA; v_call: TRBV7-2; cdr3_nt: TGTGCCAGCAAAAGAGGAGGGGTGAACACCGGGGAGCTGTTTTTT; cdr3_aa: CASKRGGVNTGELFF
clone_size: NA; j_call: TRBJ2-1; d_call: NA; v_call: TRBV30; cdr3_nt: TGTGCCTGGAGTGTTATAAGGGGAAGGCAGTTCTTC; cdr3_aa: CAWSVIRGRQFF
clone_size: NA; j_call: TRBJ1-1; d_call: NA; v_call: TRBV19; cdr3_nt: TGTGCCAGCAGGACGGCGTATGAAGCTTTCTTT; cdr3_aa: CASRTAYEAFF
clone_size: NA; j_call: TRBJ1-1; d_call: NA; v_call: TRBV5-1; cdr3_nt: TGCGCCAGCAGCTTGTGGCAGATGAACACTGAAGCTTTCTTT; cdr3_aa: CASSLWQMNTEAFF
clone_size: NA; j_call: TRBJ1-1; d_call: NA; v_call: TRBV5-1; cdr3_nt: TGCGCCAGCAGCTTGGCCGCAGGCGTCGGTGAAGCTTTCTTT; cdr3_aa: CASSLAAGVGEAFF
clone_size: NA; j_call: TRBJ1-1; d_call: TRBD1; v_call: TRBV7-9; cdr3_nt: TGTGCCAGCAGCCTGAGGACAGGGGGATCGAACACTGAAGCTTTCTTT; cdr3_aa: CASSLRTGGSNTEAFF
clone_size: NA; j_call: TRBJ2-3; d_call: NA; v_call: TRBV5-1; cdr3_nt: TGCGCCAGCAGCCCGAGTTGGGGAGATACGCAGTATTTT; cdr3_aa: CASSPSWGDTQYF
clone_size: NA; j_call: TRBJ1-1; d_call: NA; v_call: TRBV6-5; cdr3_nt: TGTGCCAGCAGTTACTCGTACAGCCTGAACACTGAAGCTTTCTTT; cdr3_aa: CASSYSYSLNTEAFF
clone_size: NA; j_call: TRBJ2-1; d_call: TRBD2; v_call: TRBV6-5; cdr3_nt: TGTGCCAGCAGGACAAGAGCGGGGGGTCACAATGAGCAGTTCTTC; cdr3_aa: CASRTRAGGHNEQFF
clone_size: once; j_call: TRBJ1-3; d_call: NA; v_call: TRBV12-3/TRBV12-4; cdr3_nt: TGTGCCAGCAGTTTGAAGGGAAACACCATATATTTT; cdr3_aa: CASSLKGNTIYF
clone_size: NA; j_call: TRBJ2-4; d_call: NA; v_call: TRBV2; cdr3_nt: TGTGCCAGCAGTGATACAGCCAAAAACATTCAGTACTTC; cdr3_aa: CASSDTAKNIQYF
clone_size: NA; j_call: TRBJ1-1; d_call: NA; v_call: TRBV18; cdr3_nt: TGTGCCAGCTCACCACTTAGTAGAGGGGGCACTGAAGCTTTCTTT; cdr3_aa: CASSPLSRGGTEAFF
clone_size: NA; j_call: TRBJ2-1; d_call: TRBD1; v_call: TRBV4-1; cdr3_nt: TGCGCCAGCAGCCTTGAAACGACAGGGGCAGGGGAGCAGTTCTTC; cdr3_aa: CASSLETTGAGEQFF
clone_size: NA; j_call: TRBJ1-6; d_call: NA; v_call: TRBV2; cdr3_nt: TGTGCCAGCAGTGAAGGGGCGGAGTTTTCCCTCCACTTT; cdr3_aa: CASSEGAEFSLHF
clone_size: once; j_call: TRBJ1-1; d_call: NA; v_call: TRBV29-1; cdr3_nt: TGCAGCACCGAGCTTGGGGCTTTCTTT; cdr3_aa: CSTELGAFF
clone_size: NA; j_call: TRBJ2-7; d_call: NA; v_call: TRBV27; cdr3_nt: TGTGCCAGCCACAGGGCGGGCGAGCAGTACTTC; cdr3_aa: CASHRAGEQYF
clone_size: NA; j_call: TRBJ1-2; d_call: NA; v_call: TRBV6-5; cdr3_nt: TGTGCCAGCAGACGAAGACAGGAAGCGGACTATGGCTACACCTTC; cdr3_aa: CASRRRQEADYGYTF
clone_size: NA; j_call: TRBJ1-6; d_call: NA; v_call: TRBV2; cdr3_nt: TGTGCCAGCAGAGCCCATAATTCACCCCTCCACTTT; cdr3_aa: CASRAHNSPLHF
clone_size: NA; j_call: TRBJ1-6; d_call: TRBD1; v_call: TRBV5-6; cdr3_nt: TGTGCCAGCAGCTTGACCGCCGTGGCAGGGGGACTTTTTTCACCCCTCCACTTT; cdr3_aa: CASSLTAVAGGLFSPLHF
clone_size: NA; j_call: TRBJ2-5; d_call: TRBD1; v_call: TRBV6-5; cdr3_nt: TGTGCCAGCACTCAATCAGGGGGCGTTCAAGAGACCCAGTACTTC; cdr3_aa: CASTQSGGVQETQYF